The 28 T cell receptor beta chains in this list originate from one sample, sequenced in a study of cytomegalovirus exposure and HLA in healthy donors. Both 60 Vbeta primers and 13 Jbeta primers went into the PCR. Profiling relied on immunoSEQ multiplex PCR, and the TCRdb table lists in-frame clones only, not all of them. This repertoire shows almost 200,000 clones, 70% to 80% found once; its top ten account for approximately 0.36%. Sequencing input: PBMCs. The receptors stem from a male donor in good health and CMV-seropositive.

There are a few counts of this clone. The genes are TRBV11-3 and TRBJ2-7; 9 nucleotides match TRBD1. Per germline, CDR1 SGHNT and CDR2 YENEEA. CDR3 size: 13 residues. Trimming cost V 5 bases and J 7 bases; bases outside gene matches: 6. CDR3 amino acids: CASSPYRGPEQYF. CDR3 DNA: TGTGCCAGCAGCCCATACAGGGGGCCTGAGCAGTACTTC.

In its sample, this clone was seen once. This sequence joins TRBV6-1 and TRBJ1-5, with 7 bases that match TRBD1. Trimming removed 7 bases from V and 4 bases from J; junction bases left unmatched: 7. The CDR3 runs 14 residues. The germline gives CDR1 MNHNS, CDR2 SASEGT. In DNA form, the CDR3 reads TGTGCCAGCACCGGGACAGCGTCTAATCAGCCCCAGCATTTT. Translated: CASTGTASNQPQHF.

A few counts support this clone. This chain uses TRBV4-3 with TRBJ2-3; D is perhaps TRBD1 (5 bases). CDR3 length: 15 residues. V lost 0 bases and J lost 4, with 11 bases in between. Germline V gene data show CDR1 as LGHNA and CDR2 as YSLEER. CDR3 loop: CASSQERGAADTQYF. DNA of the CDR3: TGCGCCAGCAGCCAAGAACGTGGGGCCGCAGATACGCAGTATTTT.

The chain carries TRBV7-3 and TRBJ2-5, with 7 bases fitting TRBD1. CDR3 length: 13 residues. J was trimmed by 4 bases and V by 5 bases; bases with no gene match: 4. Germline CDR1 reads SGHTA; CDR2 reads FQGTGA. CDR3 sequence reads: CASSPQGVETQYF. CDR3 bases: TGTGCCAGCAGCCCTCAGGGGGTAGAGACCCAGTACTTC. Combining the CDR3 with reference TRBV7-3 and TRBJ2-5 gives the whole variable domain GAGVSQTPSNKVTEKGKYVELRCDPISGHTALYWYRQSLGQGPEFLIYFQGTGAADDSGLPNDRFFAVRPEGSVSTLKIQRTERGDSAVYLCASSPQGVETQYFGPGTRLLVL.

V gene TRBV2 combines with J gene TRBJ2-5; D uncertain. The germline CDR1 and CDR2 sequences are SNHLY and FYNNEI. V dropped 5 bases and J dropped 4 bases, with 8 bases sitting between them. The length of the CDR3 is 12 residues. In DNA, the CDR3 is TGTGCCAGCAGTCGGTACCGAGAGACCCAGTACTTC. As protein: CASSRYRETQYF. The whole variable domain, filled in from reference TRBV2 and TRBJ2-5, reads EPEVTQTPSHQVTQMGQEVILRCVPISNHLYFYWYRQILGQKVEFLVSFYNNEISEKSEIFDDQFSVERPDGSNFTLKIRSTKLEDSAMYFCASSRYRETQYFGPGTRLLVL.

CDR3 residues: CASSTGQGLLYEQYF. The CDR3, as DNA: TGTGCCAGTAGTACGGGACAGGGCTTACTCTACGAGCAGTACTTC. The chain joins TRBV19 to TRBJ2-7; 9 bases match TRBD1. CDR1 and CDR2 from the germline V gene are LNHDA and SQIVND (reference sequence). J lost 3 bases, V lost 4 bases, and 7 bases had no gene match. This CDR3 region has 15 residues.

The genes are TRBV19 and TRBJ2-5; 8 bases align to TRBD1. CDR1 and CDR2 from the germline V gene are LNHDA and SQIVND (reference sequence). V lost 2 bases to trimming and J lost 5 bases; unmatched junction nucleotides: 4. The CDR3 is 14 residues long. CDR3 in DNA: TGTGCCAGTAGTATAAAAACAGGGGGTGAGACCCAGTACTTC. Protein: CASSIKTGGETQYF.

The chain has TRBV7-6 and TRBJ2-3; 11 positions match TRBD2. CDR1 and CDR2 (germline): SGHVS, FNYEAQ. The CDR3 sequence is 16 residues long. Trimming cost V 3 bases and J 2 bases; bases outside gene matches: 4. The CDR3 nucleotides are TGTGCCAGCAGCTTCCTAGCGGGGGGCATCACAGATACGCAGTATTTT. Its protein is CASSFLAGGITDTQYF.

This chain links TRBV6-5 with TRBJ1-2; 9 nucleotides match TRBD1. Germline V CDR1 and CDR2: MNHEY, SVGAGI. Trimming cost V 5 bases and J 5 bases; bases outside gene matches: 9. CDR3 length: 15 amino acids. The CDR3 DNA follows: TGTGCCAGCAGTGGACTCCGGGACAGGGTTTATGGCTACACCTTC. It codes for CASSGLRDRVYGYTF.

The chain employs TRBV7-6 and TRBJ2-5; 7 bases match TRBD2. This CDR3 is 14 amino acids long. The ends lost 3 bases at V and 6 bases at J; junction bases unmatched: 7. The V gene's germline CDR1 is SGHVS and CDR2 FNYEAQ. The CDR3 region is CASSLAGDKKTQYF. Written as DNA, the CDR3 is TGTGCCAGCAGCTTGGCGGGAGATAAAAAGACCCAGTACTTC.

The chain recombines TRBV5-1 with TRBJ2-5, with a weak D call TRBD2 (5 bases). CDR1 SGHRS and CDR2 YFSETQ come from the germline V gene. The CDR3 has 15 residues. Trimming took 7 bases from V and 2 from J, leaving 18 bases between them. The CDR3 sequence: CASCPGQAVQETQYF. For the CDR3, the DNA is TGCGCCAGCTGCCCCGGCCAAGCGGTTCAAGAGACCCAGTACTTC.

This rearrangement joins TRBV2 to TRBJ2-3, with TRBD2 as a possible D gene (7 bases). Germline V gives CDR1 SNHLY, CDR2 FYNNEI. V lost 5 bases and J 2 bases, leaving 14 bases between the germline ends. The CDR3 runs 15 residues. This CDR3 is CASSLGGGSTDTQYF. CDR3 sequence (DNA): TGTGCCAGCAGTCTAGGGGGGGGCTCCACAGATACGCAGTATTTT.

The chain is built from TRBV7-2 and TRBJ2-1; 8 nucleotides agree with TRBD2. The trim removed 1 base at V and 4 bases at J, leaving 6 bases unmatched. The CDR3 loop spans 16 amino acids. Looked up from germline, CDR1 is SGHTA and CDR2 is FQGNSA. The CDR3 loop is CASSLVGGRNYNEQFF. The CDR3 DNA follows: TGTGCCAGCAGCTTAGTCGGCGGGAGGAATTACAATGAGCAGTTCTTC.

The chain combines TRBV27 with TRBJ1-1; TRBD1 agrees at 9 bases. CDR1 and CDR2 from the germline V gene are MNHEY and SMNVEV (reference sequence). The CDR3 length is 14 residues. The J segment lost 4 bases and the V segment lost 4 bases, leaving 4 bases of the junction unmatched. CDR3 protein: CASSWDRVSTEAFF. The CDR3, as DNA: TGTGCCAGCAGTTGGGACAGGGTTTCCACTGAAGCTTTCTTT.

The V and J genes are TRBV14 and TRBJ1-4; TRBD1 aligns across 9 bases. Germline V CDR1 and CDR2: SGHDN, FVKESK. V gave up 4 bases and J gave up 7 bases; unmatched junction bases: 4. The CDR3 contains 14 residues. CDR3 nucleotide sequence: TGTGCCAGCAGCCTACAGGGGGCCGGTGAAAAACTGTTTTTT. It specifies CASSLQGAGEKLFF. Based on the CDR3 plus reference TRBV14 and TRBJ1-4, the full variable domain is EAGVTQFPSHSVIEKGQTVTLRCDPISGHDNLYWYRRVMGKEIKFLLHFVKESKQDESGMPNNRFLAERTGGTYSTLKVQPAELEDSGVYFCASSLQGAGEKLFFGSGTQLSVL.

In this sample, this clone turned up a few times. The chain links TRBV19 to TRBJ2-1; no reliable D call. With 1 base removed from V and 8 bases from J, the gap between germline ends came to 12 bases. The germline V gene has CDR1 LNHDA and CDR2 SQIVND (reference sequence). The CDR3 has 14 amino acids. CDR3 protein: CASSIVVESYEQFF. For the CDR3, the DNA is TGTGCCAGTAGTATAGTAGTAGAAAGTTATGAGCAGTTCTTC.

The chain carries TRBV7-4 and TRBJ2-5; 9 bases map to TRBD2. The J segment lost 5 bases and the V segment lost 5 bases, leaving 9 bases of the junction unmatched. This CDR3 is 15 amino acids long. CDR1 and CDR2 from the germline V gene are SGHVT and SQSDAQ. The CDR3 bases are TGTGCCAGCAGCCGTCTAGCGGGGAGGGCGGAGACCCAGTACTTC. It encodes CASSRLAGRAETQYF.

The chain recombines TRBV6-5 with TRBJ2-4; D might be TRBD1 (5 bases). V lost 4 bases and J 2 bases, leaving 12 bases between the germline ends. The CDR3 consists of 15 residues. Per the germline V gene, CDR1 is MNHEY and CDR2 is SVGAGI. The CDR3 spells CASSSPWGTKNIQYF. The CDR3, as DNA: TGTGCCAGCAGTTCCCCCTGGGGCACCAAAAACATTCAGTACTTC.

This clone was picked up a small number of times. The V and J genes are TRBV28 and TRBJ1-2; maybe TRBD1 (5 bases). This CDR3 is built from 13 residues. Trimming removed 5 bases at V and 4 bases at J, with 11 bases between. Germline CDR1 reads MDHEN; CDR2 reads SYDVKM. The CDR3 DNA reads TGTGCCAGCAGTAGGCAGGGCCCCTATGGCTACACCTTC. Protein product: CASSRQGPYGYTF.

The V call is TRBV27, the J call TRBJ2-5, with a weak D call TRBD2 (5 bases). Germline lookup yields CDR1 MNHEY and CDR2 SMNVEV (reference sequence). V was pared by 1 base and J by 9 bases, with 12 bases between. The CDR3 spans 13 residues. The CDR3 DNA follows: TGTGCCAGCAGTTTATTAGAGGGTAGGGCCCAGTACTTC. Protein product: CASSLLEGRAQYF.

The chain links TRBV27 to TRBJ2-7; weak D call: TRBD2 (5 bases). The CDR3 spans 14 residues. The V end lost 7 bases, the J end lost 3 bases, and 16 bases lay between the germline ends. CDR1 and CDR2 (germline): MNHEY, SMNVEV (reference sequence). The CDR3 spells CASIAGDGFYEQYF. In DNA, the CDR3 is TGTGCCAGCATAGCCGGGGATGGATTCTACGAGCAGTACTTC.

The chain carries TRBV7-9 and TRBJ2-1, with TRBD2 matching 9 bases. Per germline, CDR1 SEHNR and CDR2 FQNEAQ (reference sequence). Trimming at V came to 5 bases and at J to 8 bases, leaving 13 bases not matched to a gene. This CDR3 is 16 amino acids long. The CDR3 spells CASSPQFASGVDEQFF. DNA for the CDR3: TGTGCCAGCAGCCCCCAGTTTGCTAGCGGGGTCGATGAGCAGTTCTTC.

J is TRBJ2-3 and V is TRBV6-5; 10 positions agree with TRBD1. V lost 4 bases, J lost 3 bases, and 4 bases stayed unmatched. The CDR3 runs 15 residues. The germline gives CDR1 MNHEY, CDR2 SVGAGI. The CDR3 nucleotides read TGTGCCAGCAGTTCTCGGACAGGGGGAACAGATACGCAGTATTTT. This gives the protein CASSSRTGGTDTQYF.

The rearrangement uses TRBV7-2 and TRBJ1-1, with D possibly TRBD1 on 5 matching bases. Germline lookup yields CDR1 SGHTA and CDR2 FQGNSA. Deletions cut 4 bases from V and 0 bases from J, with 15 bases between. The CDR3 extends over 16 amino acids. DNA for the CDR3: TGTGCCAGCAGCTATAGAGGAGGGGCCCTGAACACTGAAGCTTTCTTT. It yields the protein CASSYRGGALNTEAFF.

This clone was seen a handful of times. This chain uses TRBV2 with TRBJ1-5; D uncertain. Germline assignment: CDR1 SNHLY and CDR2 FYNNEI. This CDR3 is 14 amino acids long. The V end lost 5 bases, the J end lost 6 bases, and 14 bases lay between the germline ends. The CDR3 DNA reads as TGTGCCAGCAGTAAGAAGGTGGGAGGTCAGCCCCAGCATTTT. Protein: CASSKKVGGQPQHF.

This chain links TRBV2 with TRBJ1-4; TRBD1 might be the D (6 bases). Germline CDR1 reads SNHLY; CDR2 reads FYNNEI. The V and J ends lost 4 bases and 7 bases respectively, with 13 bases between them. The CDR3 totals 14 residues. CDR3 amino acids: CASSAGALLEKLFF. In DNA, the CDR3 is TGTGCCAGCAGTGCAGGGGCCCTACTTGAAAAACTGTTTTTT.

The rearrangement links TRBV4-2 to TRBJ2-7; 7 bases align to TRBD2. The germline V gene encodes CDR1 LGHNA and CDR2 YNFKEQ. The CDR3 consists of 12 residues. J lost 7 bases, V lost 5 bases, and 5 bases had no gene match. CDR3 loop: CASSVGGNEQYF. The CDR3 region has the DNA TGTGCCAGCAGCGTCGGGGGGAATGAGCAGTACTTC.

The gene calls are TRBV7-4 and TRBJ2-3, with D possibly TRBD2 on 6 matching bases. Trimming left V 5 bases short and J 0 bases short, with 15 bases between. The CDR3 sequence is 16 residues long. Germline V lookup: CDR1 SGHVT, CDR2 SQSDAQ. CDR3 sequence: CASSQARERSTDTQYF. CDR3 coding DNA: TGTGCCAGCAGCCAGGCCCGGGAGCGAAGCACAGATACGCAGTATTTT.